Only one count was recorded for the clone carrying this T cell receptor beta chain. How the authors handled the data: By means of reference gene primer amplification, nucleated cell counts were estimated. Produced via immunoSEQ multiplex PCR; TCRdb's table is partial and in-frame only. Clone size and the V and J calls come from that table; the DNA yielded D and trimming. The profile shows around 270,000 clones, approximately 90% of them singletons. In germline, CDR1 is SGHVS, CDR2 FQNEAQ. This CDR3 is 17 amino acids long. J gave up 2 bases and V 4 bases, and 13 bases lay outside the gene matches. This entry belongs to a study of blood T cell repertoires in COVID-19. The overall study: Both acute and convalescent COVID-19 samples were obtained from the United States, Italy and Spain. T cells, B-cell-depleted T cells, or PBMCs provided the cDNA or gDNA that served as material.

The sequence derives from a man between 60 and 70 years old who had recovered from COVID-19. The chain uses TRBV7-8 and TRBJ2-7; 8 bases align to TRBD2. The specimen was peripheral blood. CDR3 nucleotides: TGTGCCAGCAGCTCCCAAAAGGGCGGGGGGTTTCCCTACGAGCAGTACTTC. This gives the protein CASSSQKGGGFPYEQYF.